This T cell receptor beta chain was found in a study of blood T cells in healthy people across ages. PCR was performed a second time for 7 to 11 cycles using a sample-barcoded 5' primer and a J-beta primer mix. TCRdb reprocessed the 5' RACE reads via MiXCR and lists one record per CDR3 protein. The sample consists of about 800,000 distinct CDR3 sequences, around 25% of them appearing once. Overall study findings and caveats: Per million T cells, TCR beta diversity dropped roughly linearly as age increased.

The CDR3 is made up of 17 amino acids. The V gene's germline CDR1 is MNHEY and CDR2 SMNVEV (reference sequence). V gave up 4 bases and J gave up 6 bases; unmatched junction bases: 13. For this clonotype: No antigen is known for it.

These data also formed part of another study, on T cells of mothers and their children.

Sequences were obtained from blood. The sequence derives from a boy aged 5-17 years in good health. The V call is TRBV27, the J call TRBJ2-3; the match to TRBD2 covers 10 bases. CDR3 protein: CASSSFGLAGASDTQYF. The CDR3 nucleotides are TGTGCCAGCAGTTCGTTCGGGCTAGCGGGAGCCAGCGATACGCAGTATTTT.